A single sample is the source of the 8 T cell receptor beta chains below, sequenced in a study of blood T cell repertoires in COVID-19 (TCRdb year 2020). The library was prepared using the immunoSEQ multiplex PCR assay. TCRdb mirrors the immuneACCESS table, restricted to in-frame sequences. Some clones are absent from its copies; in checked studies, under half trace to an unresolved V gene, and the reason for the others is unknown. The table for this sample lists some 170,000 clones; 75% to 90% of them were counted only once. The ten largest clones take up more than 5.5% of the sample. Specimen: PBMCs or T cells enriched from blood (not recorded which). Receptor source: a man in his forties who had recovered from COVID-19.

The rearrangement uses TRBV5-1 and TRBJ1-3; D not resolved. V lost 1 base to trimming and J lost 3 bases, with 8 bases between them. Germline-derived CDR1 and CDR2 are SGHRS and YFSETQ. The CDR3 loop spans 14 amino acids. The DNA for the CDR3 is TGCGCCAGCAGCTTGAGCGGGTATGGAAACACCATATATTTT. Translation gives CASSLSGYGNTIYF.

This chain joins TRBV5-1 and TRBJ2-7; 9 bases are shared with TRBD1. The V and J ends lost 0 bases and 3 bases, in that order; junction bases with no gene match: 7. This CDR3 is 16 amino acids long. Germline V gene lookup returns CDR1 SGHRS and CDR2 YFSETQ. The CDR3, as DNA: TGCGCCAGCAGCTTGGTTGGGACAGGGAGCTTCTACGAGCAGTACTTC. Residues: CASSLVGTGSFYEQYF.

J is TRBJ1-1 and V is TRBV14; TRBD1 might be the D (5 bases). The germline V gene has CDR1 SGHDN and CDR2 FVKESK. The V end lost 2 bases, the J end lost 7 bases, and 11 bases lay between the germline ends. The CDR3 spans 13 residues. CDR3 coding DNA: TGTGCCAGCAGCCAACTTAGTACAGGTGAAGCTTTCTTT. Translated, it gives CASSQLSTGEAFF.

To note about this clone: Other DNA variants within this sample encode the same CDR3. CDR3 sequence: CASSDYSNQPQHF. CDR3 in DNA: TGTGCCAGCAGTGATTACTCCAATCAGCCCCAGCATTTT. V usage is TRBV6-1 and J usage is TRBJ1-5, with D uncertain. This CDR3 comprises 13 residues. Germline lookup yields CDR1 MNHNS and CDR2 SASEGT. Trimming removed 3 bases at V and 3 bases at J, with 6 bases between.

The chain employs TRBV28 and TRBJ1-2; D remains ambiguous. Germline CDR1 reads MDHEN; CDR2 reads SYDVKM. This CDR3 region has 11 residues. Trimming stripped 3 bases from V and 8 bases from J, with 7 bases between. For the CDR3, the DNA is TGTGCCAGCAGTTTCATCGGGGGCTACACCTTC. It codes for CASSFIGGYTF.

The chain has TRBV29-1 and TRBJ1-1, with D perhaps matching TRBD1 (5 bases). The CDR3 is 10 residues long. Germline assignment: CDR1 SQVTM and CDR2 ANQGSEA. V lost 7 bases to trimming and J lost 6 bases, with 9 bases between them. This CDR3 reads CSALTAEAFF. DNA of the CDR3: TGCAGCGCACTGACAGCTGAAGCTTTCTTT.

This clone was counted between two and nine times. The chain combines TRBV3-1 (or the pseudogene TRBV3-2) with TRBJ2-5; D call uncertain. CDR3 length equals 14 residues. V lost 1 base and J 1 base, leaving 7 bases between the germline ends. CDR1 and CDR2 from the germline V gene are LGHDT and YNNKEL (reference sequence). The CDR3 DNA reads TGTGCCAGCAGCCAAGTCAACAGCCAAGAGACCCAGTACTTC. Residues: CASSQVNSQETQYF.

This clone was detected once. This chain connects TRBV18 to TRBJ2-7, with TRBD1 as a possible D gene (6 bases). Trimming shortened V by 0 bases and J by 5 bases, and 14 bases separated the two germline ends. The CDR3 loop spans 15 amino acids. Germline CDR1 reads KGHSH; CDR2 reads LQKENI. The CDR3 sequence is CASSPPRRGGHEQYF. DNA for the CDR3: TGTGCCAGCTCACCACCGCGCAGGGGTGGCCACGAGCAGTACTTC. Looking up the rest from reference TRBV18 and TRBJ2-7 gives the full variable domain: NAGVMQNPRHLVRRRGQEARLRCSPMKGHSHVYWYRQLPEEGLKFMVYLQKENIIDESGMPKERFSAEFPKEGPSILRIQQVVRGDSAAYFCASSPPRRGGHEQYFGPGTRLTVT.